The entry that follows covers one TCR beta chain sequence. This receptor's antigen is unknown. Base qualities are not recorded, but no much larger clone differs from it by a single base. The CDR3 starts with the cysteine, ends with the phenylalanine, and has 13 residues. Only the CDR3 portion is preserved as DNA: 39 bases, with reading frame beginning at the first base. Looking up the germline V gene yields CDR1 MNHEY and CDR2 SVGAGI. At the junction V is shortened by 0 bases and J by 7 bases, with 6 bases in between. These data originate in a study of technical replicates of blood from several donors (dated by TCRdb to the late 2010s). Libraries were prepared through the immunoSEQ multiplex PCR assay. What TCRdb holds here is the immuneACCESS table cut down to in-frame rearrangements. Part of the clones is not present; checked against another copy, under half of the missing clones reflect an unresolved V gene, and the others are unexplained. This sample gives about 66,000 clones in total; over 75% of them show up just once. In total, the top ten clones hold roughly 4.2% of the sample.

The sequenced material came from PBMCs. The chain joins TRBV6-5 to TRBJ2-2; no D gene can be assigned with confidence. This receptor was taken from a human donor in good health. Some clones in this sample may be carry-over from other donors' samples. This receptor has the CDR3 CASSYSRHGELFF. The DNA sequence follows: TGTGCCAGCAGTTACTCGCGACACGGGGAGCTGTTTTTT.